This T cell receptor beta chain was sequenced in a study of shared T cell receptors in the human thymus (dated by TCRdb to about 2021). A note on the overall study: The study examined how self-reactive, shared T-cell receptor alpha chains are generated in the human thymus.

CDR1 and CDR2 are drawn from the germline V gene (reference sequence): LNHDA, SQIVND. Including cysteine and phenylalanine, the CDR3 has 14 amino acids. The retained sequence is limited to the CDR3, 42 bases, with the frame set at the first base. Deletion took 6 bases off V and 4 bases off J, with a span of 12 bases between the germline ends. Library generation was performed with the immunoSEQ multiplex PCR assay. TCRdb took this table from immuneACCESS and kept in-frame rearrangements with V and J called. Such tables lack part of the clones; where checked against another copy, unresolved V genes explain under half of the gap, and the rest is unexplained. Here the sample has 700,000 or so clones; approximately 83% occur a single time. The ten top clones hold 0.0095% to 0.013% of the sample. As concerns this clone: No cognate antigen has been identified for it. Per-base qualities were not stored, and no clone one base away is much larger.

These data also featured in a second study, about human thymus T cells. Drawing on the second study: The donors were immunologically healthy infants in Finland who had open corrective cardiac surgery for congenital heart defects. Thymus tissue was obtained as surgical resects removed during corrective cardiac surgery. Both the thymic and the peripheral blood repertoires appeared to show biased V and J gene segment usage. The related research found that thymic TCR repertoires overlapped highly between unrelated individuals. The study described the TCR alpha and beta repertoires in under ten infant thymus samples and a handful of matching peripheral blood samples. The infant donors were roughly 7 to 244 days old, and the cohort included roughly six males and two females. Thymocytes were freed from the tissue by mechanical means and kept at -70 degrees C as pellets of roughly 9-34 million cells. A QIAsymphony instrument was used to extract genomic DNA from the frozen cell pellets. The immunoSEQ multiplex PCR assay was used to amplify the TCRB and TCRAD loci from a standardized amount of quality-controlled genomic DNA. The amplicons covered the V(D)J region and were long enough to include the CDR3 and to identify the V and J genes. Through the commercial immunoSEQ service, the amplicons were sequenced on an Illumina platform. Primer bias and sequencing errors were corrected using previously described methods, and TCRAD and TCRB definitions followed the IMGT database. Repertoires were analysed with immunoSEQ Analyzer 3.0 and VDJTools, covering basic statistics, V/J segment usage, diversity estimates, rarefaction and pairwise overlap. To estimate diversity, the Chao1, ChaoE, Efron-Thisted, Shannon and inverse Simpson indices were applied, and diversity was also estimated on datasets down-sampled to the smallest sample. For repertoire overlap, CDR3 nucleotide sequence, V gene and J gene had to match strictly, and clustering was done by Jaccard-based multidimensional scaling. On average, about 810,000 unique TCRB clonotypes were obtained from thymus samples, compared with roughly 84,000 from blood samples.

Input material: thymocytes. This sequence uses TRBV19 and TRBJ2-2; the D gene assignment is ambiguous. The clonotype comes from a girl younger than two with a congenital heart defect. Donor details come from another sample of the same person, matched by shared clones. CDR3 protein: CASSQRECTGELFF. The nucleotide sequence is given as TGTGCCAGTAGCCAGCGAGAGTGCACCGGGGAGCTGTTTTTT. The CDR3, completed at both ends by the reference TRBV19 and TRBJ2-2 genes, gives the full variable domain DGGITQSPKYLFRKEGQNVTLSCEQNLNHDAMYWYRQDPGQGLRLIYYSQIVNDFQKGDIAEGYSVSREKKESFPLTVTSAQKNPTAFYLCASSQRECTGELFFGEGSRLTVL.